Presented here are 4 T cell receptor beta chains from one specimen sequenced in a study of T cells expressing NK-cell markers. TCRdb reprocessed the 5' RACE reads; each CDR3 protein has one entry and no DNA is given. Its clone listing holds about 120,000 distinct CDR3 sequences. The sequenced sample was blood T cells: a sorted CD56 or NKG2C T cell subset, CD4+ or CD8+ T cells, or bulk PBMC T cells (not recorded which). The receptors shown here come from a woman between 18 and 69 years old in good health.

The rearrangement uses TRBV4-3 and TRBJ2-7; there is no DNA to check the TCRdb D call of TRBD2. The CDR3 has 16 amino acids. Germline V lookup: CDR1 LGHNA, CDR2 YSLEER. The CDR3: CASSQEAPSGFYEQYF.

The chain is built from TRBV6-1 and TRBJ1-1; TCRdb outputs TRBD1, but without DNA this stays unchecked. Germline CDR1 is MNHNS and CDR2 is SASEGT. The CDR3 has 14 residues. Here the CDR3 reads CASGRGETGTEAFF.

The V gene is TRBV6-2 or TRBV6-3, the J gene TRBJ1-6; TCRdb outputs TRBD1, but without DNA this stays unchecked. The germline CDR1 and CDR2 sequences are MNHEY and SVGEGT. The CDR3 covers 14 residues. The chain's CDR3 is CASEGGQLDSPLHF.

The chain combines TRBV6-1 with TRBJ2-5; the D call from TCRdb, TRBD2, cannot be confirmed without DNA. CDR1 MNHNS and CDR2 SASEGT come from the germline V gene. The CDR3 is made up of 14 amino acids. CDR3 amino acids: CASSPVGLQETQYF.